This T cell receptor beta chain emerged from a study of molecular identifiers for immune sequencing clone quantification. Study context: In replicates, RNA from about 20,000 or 100,000 naive CD8 cells was split five ways, four sequenced. Points from the study as a whole: Molecules of identical TCR sharing a barcode could underestimate highly expanded clone sizes. The study found clones above 20 RNA copies held over 98% of effector molecules and under 1% in naive cells.

This clonotype showed up just a few times. Antigen: not known. The CDR3 is made up of 14 amino acids. Germline lookup yields CDR1 SGDLS and CDR2 YYNGEE. Between the trimmed V and J ends, which lost 0 bases and 0 bases, there was a span of 7 bases. Bulk TCR library preparation followed previously described methods with listed TCR primers. TCRdb re-analysed the PCR reads in MiXCR, keeping a single row per CDR3 protein. Here the sample spans tens of thousands of distinct CDR3 sequences, about a sixth being singletons. The receptor was isolated from a human donor in good health. Some libraries in this study had Jurkat cell RNA spiked in. V gene TRBV9 combines with J gene TRBJ2-7; D gene uncertain. Material for sequencing was naive CD8+ T cells from blood, with Jurkat cell RNA spiked in. Regarding subset: FACS-sorted CD8+CD4-CCR7+CD45RA+ naive T cells. The CDR3 spells CASSVDWISYEQYF. DNA of the CDR3: TGTGCCAGCAGCGTAGACTGGATCTCCTACGAGCAGTACTTC.